The 7 T cell receptor beta chains listed next were all sequenced from one sample in a study of Graves' ophthalmopathy and Graves' hyperthyroidism. Amplification targeted the TCR beta CDR3 regions, with RNA transcripts as the source material. HTBI primers were used in a first-round RT-PCR, which preceded a second-round multiplex PCR. TCRdb called the multiplex PCR reads again in MiXCR, with one record for every CDR3 protein. The sample yields tens of thousands of distinct CDR3 sequences, more than 40% seen once. Specimen: peripheral blood. These receptors came from an adult woman with Graves' ophthalmopathy.

The chain recombines TRBV20-1 with TRBJ2-5, with D perhaps given as TRBD1 or TRBD2 (5 bases each). The V and J ends lost 2 bases and 4 bases respectively, with 8 bases between them. This CDR3 is 12 amino acids long. Germline CDR1 is DFQATT and CDR2 is SNEGSKA (reference sequence). DNA of the CDR3: TGCAGTGCTAGATATGGGGGAGAGACCCAGTACTTC. It specifies CSARYGGETQYF.

Many counts were recorded for this clonotype. The rearrangement joins TRBV7-2 to TRBJ1-1; the D gene is possibly TRBD1 (6 bases). This CDR3 spans 14 amino acids. The germline V gene has CDR1 SGHTA and CDR2 FQGNSA. Deletions cut 4 bases from V and 1 base from J, with 10 bases between. The CDR3 region has the DNA TGTGCCAGCAGCTCGGGCAGGGGGAACACTGAAGCTTTCTTT. Its translation is CASSSGRGNTEAFF.

Of note for this clonotype: Mismatch with germline at one junction end may stem from a read error. The chain is built from TRBV11-1 and TRBJ1-3; D unresolved. The CDR3 spans 13 residues. Germline-derived CDR1 and CDR2 are SGHAT and FQDESV (reference sequence). The CDR3 protein is CASSRTAGNTINF. The CDR3 bases are TGTGCCAGCAGCCGAACGGCCGGAAACACTATAAATTTT.

The J gene is TRBJ2-2, the V gene TRBV7-2; tentatively, D is TRBD1 (6 bases). The CDR3 contains 15 residues. Trimming removed 5 bases from V and 6 bases from J, with 16 bases in between. Germline V gene sequence: CDR1 SGHTA, CDR2 FQGNSA. The CDR3 nucleotides are TGTGCCAGCAGCGTAGGGGGAGTTTTGGCCGGGGAGCTGTTTTTT. It encodes CASSVGGVLAGELFF. The full variable domain, with the rest looked up from reference TRBV7-2 and TRBJ2-2, is GAGVSQSPSNKVTEKGKDVELRCDPISGHTALYWYRQSLGQGLEFLIYFQGNSAPDKSGLPSDRFSAERTGGSVSTLTIQRTQQEDSAVYLCASSVGGVLAGELFFGEGSRLTVL.

The V call is TRBV2, the J call TRBJ1-1; D possibly corresponds to TRBD1 (6 bases). The germline V gene encodes CDR1 SNHLY and CDR2 FYNNEI. V lost 6 bases and J lost 0, with 11 bases in between. This CDR3 comprises 14 residues. The CDR3 spells CASRLRGMNTEAFF. CDR3 in DNA: TGTGCCAGCAGACTCAGGGGCATGAACACTGAAGCTTTCTTT.

Written as DNA, the CDR3 is TGTGCCAGCAGGCATACAGGGATAGTTGCCGGGGCCAACGTCCTGACTTTC. Encoded protein: CASRHTGIVAGANVLTF. The rearrangement joins TRBV7-2 to TRBJ2-6; weak D call: TRBD1 (6 bases). CDR3 size: 17 residues. V dropped 6 bases and J dropped 4 bases, with 19 bases sitting between them. Germline V lookup: CDR1 SGHTA, CDR2 FQGNSA.

This clonotype was seen repeatedly, ten times or more. The chain employs TRBV3-1 and TRBJ2-5, with D perhaps matching TRBD2 (5 bases). This CDR3 is 15 amino acids long. V lost 1 base to trimming and J lost 4 bases, with 13 bases between them. Per germline, CDR1 LGHDT and CDR2 YNNKEL (reference sequence). CDR3 DNA sequence: TGTGCCAGCAGCCAAGGGATCGGAGGCGCAGAGACCCAGTACTTC. Its protein is CASSQGIGGAETQYF.